These 11 T cell receptor beta chains were all obtained from the same sample, sequenced in a study of beta chain features in type 1 diabetes. Sequencing targeted expressed TCRB transcripts, as all isolated RNA had been reverse transcribed. Using immunoSEQ multiplex PCR, the repertoire was profiled, and TCRdb retains in-frame clones only, with some absent. This sample yields under 250,000 clones, of which 11% to 15% are seen a single time; 0.026% belongs to the top ten. The sample was naive CD4+ T cells from blood. These receptors were collected from a middle-aged woman in good health.

The gene calls are TRBV15 and TRBJ2-2, with 7 nucleotides matching TRBD1. The CDR3 runs to 17 residues. CDR1 and CDR2 (germline): LNHNV, YYDKDF (reference sequence). V shed 3 bases, J shed 4 bases, and the junction held 11 bases outside the gene matches. CDR3 protein: CATSSLRQGGSTGELFF. The CDR3 nucleotides read TGTGCCACCAGCAGCCTTAGACAGGGTGGCAGCACCGGGGAGCTGTTTTTT.

This clone was picked up a small number of times. The V and J genes are TRBV11-2 and TRBJ2-3; no clear D. This CDR3 spans 13 amino acids. Germline V gives CDR1 SGHAT, CDR2 FQNNGV. Between the trimmed V and J ends, which lost 1 base and 2 bases, there was a span of 4 bases. The CDR3 sequence: CASSLGLTDTQYF. Here the CDR3 DNA reads TGTGCCAGCAGCTTAGGACTCACAGATACGCAGTATTTT.

The chain combines TRBV5-4 with TRBJ2-2, with D perhaps TRBD2 (6 bases). Looked up from germline, CDR1 is SGHNT and CDR2 is YYREEE (reference sequence). Trimming pared 1 base from V and 7 bases from J, leaving 14 bases between. CDR3 length equals 15 residues. CDR3 sequence (DNA): TGTGCCAGCAGCTTGCCTCCCGGCGGGGACGGGGAGCTGTTTTTT. This gives the protein CASSLPPGGDGELFF.

This clone was observed a handful of times. This chain connects TRBV7-9 to TRBJ1-1; 7 positions match TRBD1. CDR1 is SEHNR, CDR2 FQNEAQ, per germline (reference sequence). The CDR3 extends over 15 amino acids. J gave up 1 base and V 4 bases, and 6 bases lay outside the gene matches. CDR3 amino acids: CASSSQTGPNTEAFF. Here the CDR3 DNA reads TGTGCCAGCAGCTCACAGACAGGGCCGAACACTGAAGCTTTCTTT.

V is TRBV18 and J is TRBJ2-6; D possibly corresponds to TRBD2 (6 bases). CDR3 length equals 18 residues. Trimming took off 1 base at V and 0 bases at J, with 13 bases between the two ends. Looked up from germline, CDR1 is KGHSH and CDR2 is LQKENI. The CDR3 loop reads CASSPLPDGGSGANVLTF. The CDR3 DNA reads TGTGCCAGCTCACCACTCCCGGACGGGGGCTCTGGGGCCAACGTCCTGACTTTC.

The chain joins TRBV11-2 to TRBJ2-5, with 8 bases matching TRBD1. The germline V gene encodes CDR1 SGHAT and CDR2 FQNNGV. V trimming: 5 bases; J trimming: 5 bases; junction bases outside the gene matches: 10. This CDR3 comprises 15 residues. The CDR3, as DNA: TGTGCCAGCAGCAAAGGACAGGGCGACGGTGAGACCCAGTACTTC. Its protein is CASSKGQGDGETQYF.

The table lists this clone with a few counts. The chain joins TRBV2 to TRBJ2-5; 7 bases fit TRBD1. Germline loops: CDR1 SNHLY, CDR2 FYNNEI. The V gene end was trimmed by 4 bases and the J gene end by 5 bases; junction bases not matched to a gene: 4. The CDR3 totals 13 residues. Written as DNA, the CDR3 is TGTGCCAGCAGTGGACAGGGAACGGAGACCCAGTACTTC. This encodes CASSGQGTETQYF.

The chain links TRBV9 to TRBJ1-6, with TRBD1 as a possible D gene (6 bases). This CDR3 has 14 residues. The V end lost 3 bases, the J end lost 10 bases, and 14 bases lay between the germline ends. Per the germline V gene, CDR1 is SGDLS and CDR2 is YYNGEE. The CDR3 DNA sequence: TGTGCCAGCAGCGGGGGGGGCAAGGAGTCACCCCTCCACTTT. Translating it yields CASSGGGKESPLHF.

The chain has TRBV5-1 and TRBJ2-5; TRBD1 agrees at 8 bases. CDR1 SGHRS and CDR2 YFSETQ come from the germline V gene. This CDR3 is built from 14 residues. Germline trimming cut 7 bases from V and 5 bases from J; bases unmatched to any gene: 10. This CDR3 is CASCPGTGLETQYF. The CDR3 coding sequence is TGCGCCAGCTGCCCCGGGACAGGATTGGAGACCCAGTACTTC. Drawing the rest from reference TRBV5-1 and TRBJ2-5, the complete variable domain is KAGVTQTPRYLIKTRGQQVTLSCSPISGHRSVSWYQQTPGQGLQFLFEYFSETQRNKGNFPGRFSGRQFSNSRSEMNVSTLELGDSALYLCASCPGTGLETQYFGPGTRLLVL.

The V call is TRBV28, the J call TRBJ1-1, with 7 bases fitting TRBD1. V gave up 2 bases and J gave up 8 bases; unmatched junction bases: 2. The CDR3 covers 12 residues. From germline, CDR1 is MDHEN and CDR2 SYDVKM. CDR3 loop: CASSLGTEEAFF. CDR3 sequence (DNA): TGTGCCAGCAGTTTAGGGACAGAAGAAGCTTTCTTT.

The chain links TRBV7-2 to TRBJ2-1, with 10 bases aligning to TRBD2. Germline CDR1 and CDR2: SGHTA and FQGNSA. The CDR3 is 15 residues long. The J segment lost 9 bases and the V segment lost 1 base, leaving 6 bases of the junction unmatched. CDR3 in amino acids: CASSLDPSGGREQFF. Written as DNA, the CDR3 is TGTGCCAGCAGCTTAGACCCTAGCGGGGGCCGTGAGCAGTTCTTC.